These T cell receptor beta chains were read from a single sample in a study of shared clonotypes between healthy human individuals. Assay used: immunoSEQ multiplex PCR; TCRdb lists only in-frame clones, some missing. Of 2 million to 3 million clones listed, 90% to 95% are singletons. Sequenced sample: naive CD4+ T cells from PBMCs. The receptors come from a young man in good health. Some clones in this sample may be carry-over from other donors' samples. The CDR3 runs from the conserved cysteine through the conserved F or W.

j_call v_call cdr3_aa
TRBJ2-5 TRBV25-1 CASSDIVPDGGRETQYF
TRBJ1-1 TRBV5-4 CASSAWGWGEAFF
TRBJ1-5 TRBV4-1 CASSHYGTSDQPQHF
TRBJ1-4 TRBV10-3 CAISGYGEKLFF
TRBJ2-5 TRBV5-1 CASSQLAGGPEETQYF
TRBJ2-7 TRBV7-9 CASSLFRQGAGEQYF
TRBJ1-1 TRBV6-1 CASSNRDRGTEAFF
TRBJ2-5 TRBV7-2 CASSSQTGAWETQYF
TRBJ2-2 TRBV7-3 CASSLKQPGLAAGELFF
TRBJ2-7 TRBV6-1 CASSFGGAGAYF
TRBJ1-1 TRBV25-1 CASSEGDREAFF
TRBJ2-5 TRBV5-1 CASSPGDGGREETQYF
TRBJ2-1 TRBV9 CASSVEVSGASWGYNEQFF
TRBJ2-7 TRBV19 CASSISPGVGSHEQYF
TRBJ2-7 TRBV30 CAWSPAGAHYEQYF
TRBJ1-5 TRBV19 CAVGTVGVRPQHF
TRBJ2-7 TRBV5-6 CASSWFVAGQETEQYF
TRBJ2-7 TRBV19 CASSPPSGSSYEQYF
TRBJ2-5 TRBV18 CASSPRGSRLETQYF
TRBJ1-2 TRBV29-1 CSVETLAGNSYGYTF
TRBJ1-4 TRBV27 CASSPYPAGGGPEEKLFF
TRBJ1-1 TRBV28 CASTRWAITNTEAFF